This is a list of T cell receptor beta chains from one sample in a study of blood T cell repertoires in COVID-19. The repertoire was sequenced with immunoSEQ multiplex PCR; TCRdb's copy has only in-frame clones and lacks some. The sample yields 300,000 to 400,000 clones, over 75% seen once. Sequencing was done on a sample of peripheral blood. The receptors derive from a woman in her 50s who had recovered from COVID-19. Each CDR3 is given with its conserved first and last residue. The order of the fields is V gene, CDR3 length, D gene, J gene, clone size, CDR3 protein, CDR3 DNA. A D gene is named only where the DNA matches it firmly. The size field is filled for only some rows; it gives once, few, many or a size class.

v_call: TRBV7-9
cdr3_length: 13
d_call: TRBD1
j_call: TRBJ2-1
clone_size: few
cdr3_aa: CASSLNRGNEQFF
cdr3_nt: TGTGCCAGCAGCTTAAACAGGGGCAATGAGCAGTTCTTC

v_call: TRBV7-9
cdr3_length: 15
d_call: -
j_call: TRBJ2-7
clone_size: -
cdr3_aa: CASRPSEGESYEQYF
cdr3_nt: TGTGCCAGCAGACCAAGCGAGGGGGAAAGCTACGAGCAGTACTTC

v_call: TRBV23-1
cdr3_length: 18
d_call: TRBD1
j_call: TRBJ1-1
clone_size: -
cdr3_aa: CASSQSVRDRDRNTEAFF
cdr3_nt: TGCGCCAGCAGTCAATCTGTTCGGGATAGGGACAGAAACACTGAAGCTTTCTTT

v_call: TRBV6-1
cdr3_length: 14
d_call: TRBD1
j_call: TRBJ1-6
clone_size: -
cdr3_aa: CASSKTGGRSPLHF
cdr3_nt: TGTGCCAGCAGTAAAACAGGGGGCAGGTCACCCCTCCACTTT

v_call: TRBV30
cdr3_length: 13
d_call: TRBD1
j_call: TRBJ2-7
clone_size: -
cdr3_aa: CAWSGGTGGRQYF
cdr3_nt: TGTGCCTGGAGTGGGGGGACAGGGGGCCGGCAGTACTTC

v_call: TRBV3-1/TRBV3-2
cdr3_length: 13
d_call: -
j_call: TRBJ2-5
clone_size: -
cdr3_aa: CASSQDPGETQYF
cdr3_nt: TGTGCCAGCAGCCAAGATCCGGGGGAGACCCAGTACTTC

v_call: TRBV2
cdr3_length: 13
d_call: -
j_call: TRBJ2-7
clone_size: once
cdr3_aa: CASSVSGTYEQYF
cdr3_nt: TGTGCCAGCAGTGTTTCCGGGACCTACGAGCAGTACTTC

v_call: TRBV5-5
cdr3_length: 15
d_call: TRBD1
j_call: TRBJ2-1
clone_size: once
cdr3_aa: CASSSGTGAYNEQFF
cdr3_nt: TGTGCCAGCAGCTCCGGGACAGGGGCCTACAATGAGCAGTTCTTC

v_call: TRBV5-8
cdr3_length: 15
d_call: -
j_call: TRBJ2-7
clone_size: -
cdr3_aa: CASSSPRSGIYEQYF
cdr3_nt: TGTGCCAGCAGCTCACCCCGTTCAGGAATCTACGAGCAGTACTTC

v_call: TRBV24-1
cdr3_length: 18
d_call: TRBD2
j_call: TRBJ2-5
clone_size: -
cdr3_aa: CATSDKNGLARRQETQYF
cdr3_nt: TGTGCCACCAGTGACAAGAATGGACTAGCGAGACGCCAAGAGACCCAGTACTTC

v_call: TRBV5-1
cdr3_length: 17
d_call: TRBD2
j_call: TRBJ2-3
clone_size: -
cdr3_aa: CASSSAGTSPSTDTQYF
cdr3_nt: TGCGCCAGCAGCTCAGCAGGGACTAGCCCTAGCACAGATACGCAGTATTTT

v_call: TRBV11-2
cdr3_length: 14
d_call: -
j_call: TRBJ1-4
clone_size: -
cdr3_aa: CASSFFGENEKLFF
cdr3_nt: TGTGCCAGCAGCTTTTTCGGGGAGAACGAAAAACTGTTTTTT

v_call: TRBV15
cdr3_length: 16
d_call: -
j_call: TRBJ2-2
clone_size: -
cdr3_aa: CATSRDPWTRDGELFF
cdr3_nt: TGTGCCACCAGCAGAGATCCCTGGACAAGGGACGGGGAGCTGTTTTTT

v_call: TRBV7-6
cdr3_length: 16
d_call: -
j_call: TRBJ2-1
clone_size: -
cdr3_aa: CASSPRGRGGSNEQFF
cdr3_nt: TGTGCCAGCAGCCCTCGGGGCAGGGGAGGGAGCAATGAGCAGTTCTTC

v_call: TRBV28
cdr3_length: 16
d_call: -
j_call: TRBJ2-3
clone_size: -
cdr3_aa: CASSPRTERHTDTQYF
cdr3_nt: TGTGCCAGCAGCCCAAGGACTGAACGCCACACAGATACGCAGTATTTT

v_call: TRBV2
cdr3_length: 17
d_call: TRBD1
j_call: TRBJ2-6
clone_size: -
cdr3_aa: CASSLRDSYSGANVLTF
cdr3_nt: TGTGCCAGCAGTCTCCGGGACAGCTACTCTGGGGCCAACGTCCTGACTTTC

v_call: TRBV7-2
cdr3_length: 17
d_call: TRBD2
j_call: TRBJ2-1
clone_size: -
cdr3_aa: CASSLGALSGGFNEQFF
cdr3_nt: TGTGCCAGCAGCTTAGGGGCTCTTAGCGGGGGGTTCAATGAGCAGTTCTTC

v_call: TRBV10-2
cdr3_length: 14
d_call: TRBD1
j_call: TRBJ1-6
clone_size: -
cdr3_aa: CASRDGTGNSPLHF
cdr3_nt: TGCGCCAGCAGGGATGGGACAGGGAATTCACCCCTCCACTTT

v_call: TRBV28
cdr3_length: 15
d_call: TRBD1
j_call: TRBJ2-1
clone_size: -
cdr3_aa: CASSSPGTGHNEQFF
cdr3_nt: TGTGCCAGCAGTTCGCCCGGGACAGGGCACAATGAGCAGTTCTTC

v_call: TRBV7-8
cdr3_length: 15
d_call: TRBD1
j_call: TRBJ2-5
clone_size: -
cdr3_aa: CASRETGGSGETQYF
cdr3_nt: TGTGCCAGCAGAGAGACAGGGGGTAGTGGCGAGACCCAGTACTTC

v_call: TRBV7-3
cdr3_length: 13
d_call: TRBD2
j_call: TRBJ2-3
clone_size: -
cdr3_aa: CASSQGREGTQYF
cdr3_nt: TGTGCCAGCAGCCAAGGGCGGGAGGGTACGCAGTATTTT

v_call: TRBV5-1
cdr3_length: 14
d_call: TRBD1
j_call: TRBJ1-6
clone_size: -
cdr3_aa: CASSPGTGGSPLHF
cdr3_nt: TGCGCCAGCAGCCCCGGGACAGGGGGTTCACCCCTCCACTTT

v_call: TRBV5-1
cdr3_length: 13
d_call: -
j_call: TRBJ2-2
clone_size: once
cdr3_aa: CASSLARAGELFF
cdr3_nt: TGCGCCAGCAGCTTGGCCAGGGCCGGGGAGCTGTTTTTT

v_call: TRBV7-9
cdr3_length: 14
d_call: -
j_call: TRBJ1-2
clone_size: -
cdr3_aa: CASSLLHPRDGYTF
cdr3_nt: TGTGCCAGCAGCTTATTACACCCACGGGATGGCTACACCTTC

v_call: TRBV7-8
cdr3_length: 15
d_call: TRBD1
j_call: TRBJ1-2
clone_size: -
cdr3_aa: CASSQDRDINYGYTF
cdr3_nt: TGTGCCAGCAGTCAGGACAGGGACATTAACTATGGCTACACCTTC

v_call: TRBV18
cdr3_length: 14
d_call: -
j_call: TRBJ2-2
clone_size: -
cdr3_aa: CASSLGQDTGELFF
cdr3_nt: TGTGCCAGCTCGTTAGGTCAGGACACCGGGGAGCTGTTTTTT

v_call: TRBV6-5
cdr3_length: 16
d_call: TRBD1
j_call: TRBJ1-2
clone_size: -
cdr3_aa: CASSYGLTGTGYGYTF
cdr3_nt: TGTGCCAGCAGTTACGGTTTAACCGGGACAGGGTATGGCTACACCTTC

v_call: TRBV11-1
cdr3_length: 15
d_call: TRBD2
j_call: TRBJ2-5
clone_size: -
cdr3_aa: CASSYREGPWETQYF
cdr3_nt: TGTGCCAGCAGCTATCGGGAGGGCCCGTGGGAGACCCAGTACTTC